Below, 15 T cell receptor beta chains from the same sample are listed, as sequenced in a study of T-cell memory formation after mild COVID-19. TCRdb reprocessed the 5' RACE reads with MiXCR, giving one entry per CDR3 protein. This repertoire shows 250,000 to 300,000 distinct CDR3 sequences, 15% to 20% found once; its top ten account for around 23%. Input material: PBMCs or a T cell subset sorted from them (not recorded which). The receptors were gathered from a man aged 18 to 35 who had mild COVID-19 (a few samples of this study predate the infection). Cell type and time point are not known.

This clonotype has only a few counts. This chain uses TRBV29-1 with TRBJ2-2, with 9 bases lining up with TRBD1. Germline trimming cut 4 bases from V and 4 bases from J; bases unmatched to any gene: 4. Germline CDR1 is SQVTM and CDR2 is ANQGSEA. The CDR3 is made up of 14 amino acids. The CDR3, as DNA: TGCAGCGTTGTGGGGACAGGGATCACCGGGGAGCTGTTTTTT. Translating it yields CSVVGTGITGELFF.

This clonotype came up a few times. This chain links TRBV9 with TRBJ2-5; 9 bases fit TRBD1. Losses at the gene ends were 4 bases for V and 4 bases for J; bases not matched to a gene: 5. Germline CDR1 SGDLS, CDR2 YYNGEE. The CDR3 spans 14 residues. CDR3 nucleotide sequence: TGTGCCAGCAGCCCTGGGACAGGGAGAGAGACCCAGTACTTC. Amino acids: CASSPGTGRETQYF.

The chain recombines TRBV4-1 with TRBJ2-3; TRBD2 matches 10 bases. The J segment lost 3 bases and the V segment lost 8 bases, leaving 5 bases of the junction unmatched. CDR1 is MGHRA, CDR2 YSYEKL, per germline. The CDR3 runs 14 residues. The CDR3 bases are TGCGCCAGCGGCACTAGCGGGGATACAGATACGCAGTATTTT. Its protein product is CASGTSGDTDTQYF.

The chain links TRBV7-2 to TRBJ2-3, with unresolved D. CDR1 SGHTA and CDR2 FQGNSA come from the germline V gene. Trimming removed 5 bases at V and 4 bases at J, with 19 bases between. The CDR3 is 16 residues long. CDR3 residues: CASSPSIVPWADTQYF. In nucleotides, the CDR3 is TGTGCCAGCAGCCCTAGTATAGTGCCGTGGGCAGATACGCAGTATTTT.

The rearrangement joins TRBV15 to TRBJ1-6, with 7 bases identical to TRBD1. Germline V CDR1 and CDR2: LNHNV, YYDKDF (reference sequence). The CDR3 covers 14 residues. V was pared by 8 bases and J by 4 bases, with 5 bases of the junction left unmatched. DNA of the CDR3: TGTGCCACCGGCCCGGGACAGTATAATTCACCCCTCCACTTT. Translated, it gives CATGPGQYNSPLHF.

The gene calls are TRBV12-3 or TRBV12-4 and TRBJ2-3; TRBD2 agrees at 7 bases. CDR3 length: 14 amino acids. Trimming cost V 3 bases and J 5 bases; bases outside gene matches: 5. As DNA, the CDR3 is TGTGCCAGCAGTTTCTGGGGGGGGATAGATACGCAGTATTTT. Amino acids: CASSFWGGIDTQYF.

The rearrangement links TRBV14 to TRBJ1-1; D is undetermined. V lost 1 base, J lost 6 bases, and 15 bases lay in between. CDR1 and CDR2 from the germline V gene are SGHDN and FVKESK. The CDR3 totals 15 residues. The CDR3 here is CASSQGLWGRAEAFF. The DNA for the CDR3 is TGTGCCAGCAGCCAAGGCCTTTGGGGTCGGGCTGAAGCTTTCTTT.

V usage is TRBV7-2 and J usage is TRBJ2-3; 9 nucleotides align to TRBD1. In germline, CDR1 is SGHTA, CDR2 FQGNSA. V shed 4 bases and J 4 bases; nucleotides not matched to a gene: 9. The CDR3 runs to 16 residues. The CDR3 DNA is TGTGCCAGCAGCTCGCCGGGACAGGGACGGTCAGATACGCAGTATTTT. Protein sequence: CASSSPGQGRSDTQYF.

This clonotype was seen a handful of times. The chain uses TRBV28 and TRBJ2-2; D remains ambiguous. Per the germline V gene, CDR1 is MDHEN and CDR2 is SYDVKM. The germline V and J ends were trimmed by 2 bases and 8 bases, with 15 bases remaining between them. This CDR3 region has 15 residues. This chain's CDR3 is CASSLRTPRGGELFF. In DNA, the CDR3 is TGTGCCAGCAGTTTACGAACCCCAAGAGGAGGGGAGCTGTTTTTT.

The gene calls are TRBV7-3 and TRBJ1-1; tentatively, D is TRBD1 (5 bases). V was cut by 2 bases and J by 6 bases, with 16 bases left in between. This CDR3 has 15 residues. CDR1 is SGHTA and CDR2 is FQGTGA in the germline V gene. The CDR3 DNA is TGTGCCAGCAGCTTAGAGCCGGGACGGCGGTCTGAAGCTTTCTTT. This sequence encodes CASSLEPGRRSEAFF.

The table lists this clonotype with a few counts. The chain is built from TRBV6-5 and TRBJ1-4; D ambiguous. Germline V lookup: CDR1 MNHEY, CDR2 SVGAGI. With 0 bases removed from V and 8 bases from J, the gap between germline ends came to 7 bases. This CDR3 has 13 residues. CDR3 bases: TGTGCCAGCAGTTACTCGAGCGGGGAAAAACTGTTTTTT. It is translated as CASSYSSGEKLFF.

The table lists this clonotype with a few counts. This rearrangement joins TRBV11-2 to TRBJ1-5; no clear D gene. This CDR3 region has 14 residues. V lost 5 bases, J lost 3 bases, and 11 bases lay in between. Germline lookup yields CDR1 SGHAT and CDR2 FQNNGV. This chain's CDR3 is CASSLGRNNQPQHF. DNA of the CDR3: TGTGCCAGCAGCCTCGGACGGAACAATCAGCCCCAGCATTTT.

The chain couples TRBV7-9 to TRBJ1-1, with D uncertain. Germline values: CDR1 SEHNR, CDR2 FQNEAQ (reference sequence). This CDR3 contains 11 residues. V lost 5 bases, J lost 5 bases, and 6 bases lay in between. The CDR3 region has the DNA TGTGCCAGCAGCGCGTGGACTGAAGCTTTCTTT. Translated: CASSAWTEAFF.

The chain joins TRBV4-3 to TRBJ2-6; D uncertain. Germline loops: CDR1 LGHNA, CDR2 YSLEER. This CDR3 has 16 residues. Deletions cut 6 bases from V and 0 bases from J, with 12 bases between. The CDR3 nucleotides read TGCGCCAGCAGTAAAAGGCAGGTCTCTGGGGCCAACGTCCTGACTTTC. Translating it yields CASSKRQVSGANVLTF.

The V gene is TRBV6-1, the J gene TRBJ2-3; possible D gene TRBD2, 6 bases. V was trimmed by 3 bases and J by 7 bases, leaving 14 bases between them. This CDR3 region has 14 residues. The germline V gene encodes CDR1 MNHNS and CDR2 SASEGT. The CDR3 spells CASSEGGTIYTQYF. The CDR3 DNA follows: TGTGCCAGCAGTGAGGGGGGTACTATTTATACGCAGTATTTT.